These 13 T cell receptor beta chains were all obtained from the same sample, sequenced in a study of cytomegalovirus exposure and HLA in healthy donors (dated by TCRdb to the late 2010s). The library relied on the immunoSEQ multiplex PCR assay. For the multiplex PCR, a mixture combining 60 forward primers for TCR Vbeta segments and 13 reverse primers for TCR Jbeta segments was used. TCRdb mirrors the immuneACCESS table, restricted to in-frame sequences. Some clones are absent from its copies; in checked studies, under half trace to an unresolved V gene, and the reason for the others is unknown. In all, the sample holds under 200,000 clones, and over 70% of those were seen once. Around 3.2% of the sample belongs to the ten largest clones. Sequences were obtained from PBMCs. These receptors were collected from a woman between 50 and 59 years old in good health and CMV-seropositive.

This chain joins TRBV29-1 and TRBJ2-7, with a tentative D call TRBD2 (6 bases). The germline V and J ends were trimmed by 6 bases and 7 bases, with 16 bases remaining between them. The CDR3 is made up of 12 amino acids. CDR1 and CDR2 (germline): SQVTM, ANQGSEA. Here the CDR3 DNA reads TGCAGCGTGGGGGACCCAGGAGGGGAGCAGTACTTC. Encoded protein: CSVGDPGGEQYF.

The CDR3 DNA sequence: TGTGCCAGCAGCCTGACAGGGGGTAATGAAAAACTGTTTTTT. It specifies CASSLTGGNEKLFF. V is TRBV5-5 and J is TRBJ1-4, with 9 bases aligning to TRBD1. V lost 4 bases to trimming and J lost 4 bases; unmatched junction nucleotides: 2. CDR3 size: 14 residues. CDR1 is SGHKS, CDR2 YYEKEE, per germline (reference sequence).

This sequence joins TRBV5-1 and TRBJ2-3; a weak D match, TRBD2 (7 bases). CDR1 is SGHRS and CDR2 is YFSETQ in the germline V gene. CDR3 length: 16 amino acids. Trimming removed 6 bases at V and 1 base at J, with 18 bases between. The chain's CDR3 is CASIHRGGGGTDTQYF. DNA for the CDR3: TGCGCCAGCATCCATCGCGGGGGCGGCGGCACAGATACGCAGTATTTT.

DNA of the CDR3: TGTGCCAGCAGCCTCCAAGGACTAGCGGGAGCTGTAGACCAGTACTTC. This encodes CASSLQGLAGAVDQYF. The genes are TRBV7-2 and TRBJ2-5; 13 bases line up with TRBD2. CDR1 is SGHTA, CDR2 FQGNSA, per germline. V gave up 5 bases and J gave up 10 bases; unmatched junction bases: 13. This CDR3 region has 16 residues. Based on the CDR3 plus reference TRBV7-2 and TRBJ2-5, the full variable domain is GAGVSQSPSNKVTEKGKDVELRCDPISGHTALYWYRQSLGQGLEFLIYFQGNSAPDKSGLPSDRFSAERTGGSVSTLTIQRTQQEDSAVYLCASSLQGLAGAVDQYFGPGTRLLVL.

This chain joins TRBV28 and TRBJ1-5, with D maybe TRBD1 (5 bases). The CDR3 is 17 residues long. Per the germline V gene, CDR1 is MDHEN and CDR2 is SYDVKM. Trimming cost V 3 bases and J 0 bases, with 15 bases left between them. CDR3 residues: CASSLPGGRDSNQPQHF. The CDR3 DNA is TGTGCCAGCAGTTTGCCCGGGGGGAGGGATAGCAATCAGCCCCAGCATTTT.

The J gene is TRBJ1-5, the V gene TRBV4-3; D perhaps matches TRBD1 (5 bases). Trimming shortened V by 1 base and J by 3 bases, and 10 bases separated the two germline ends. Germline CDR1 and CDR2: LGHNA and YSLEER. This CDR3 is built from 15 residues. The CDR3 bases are TGCGCCAGCAGCCAAGGGCGGGGGTTCAATCAGCCCCAGCATTTT. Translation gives CASSQGRGFNQPQHF.

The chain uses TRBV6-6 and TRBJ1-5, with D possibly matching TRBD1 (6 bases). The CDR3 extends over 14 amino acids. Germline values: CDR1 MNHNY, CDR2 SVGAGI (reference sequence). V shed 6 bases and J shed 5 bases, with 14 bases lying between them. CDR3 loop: CASRDRDKDQPQHF. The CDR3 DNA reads TGTGCCAGCAGGGACCGGGACAAAGATCAGCCCCAGCATTTT.

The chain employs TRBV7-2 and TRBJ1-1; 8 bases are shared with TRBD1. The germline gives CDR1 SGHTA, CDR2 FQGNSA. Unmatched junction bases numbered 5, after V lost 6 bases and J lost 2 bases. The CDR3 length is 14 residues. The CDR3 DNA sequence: TGTGCCAGCAGAACGACAGGGGATAACACTGAAGCTTTCTTT. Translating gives CASRTTGDNTEAFF.

The CDR3 here is CASRNRGAGAEAFF. The CDR3 region has the DNA TGTGCCAGTAGGAACCGCGGGGCGGGAGCTGAAGCTTTCTTT. The chain recombines TRBV19 with TRBJ1-1; D might be TRBD1 (5 bases). In germline, CDR1 is LNHDA, CDR2 SQIVND (reference sequence). V lost 6 bases, J lost 6 bases, and 17 bases lay in between. The CDR3 covers 14 residues.

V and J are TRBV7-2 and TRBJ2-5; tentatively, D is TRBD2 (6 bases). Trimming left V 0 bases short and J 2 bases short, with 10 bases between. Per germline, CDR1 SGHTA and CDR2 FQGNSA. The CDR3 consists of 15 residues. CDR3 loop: CASSLAGGEQETQYF. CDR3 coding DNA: TGTGCCAGCAGCTTAGCCGGGGGAGAACAAGAGACCCAGTACTTC.

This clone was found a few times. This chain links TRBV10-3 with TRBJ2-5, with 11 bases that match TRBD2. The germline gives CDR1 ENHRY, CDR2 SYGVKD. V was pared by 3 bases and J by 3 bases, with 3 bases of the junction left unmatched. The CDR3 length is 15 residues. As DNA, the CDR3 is TGTGCCATCAGTGAATCTAGCGGGGGGAAAGAGACCCAGTACTTC. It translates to CAISESSGGKETQYF.

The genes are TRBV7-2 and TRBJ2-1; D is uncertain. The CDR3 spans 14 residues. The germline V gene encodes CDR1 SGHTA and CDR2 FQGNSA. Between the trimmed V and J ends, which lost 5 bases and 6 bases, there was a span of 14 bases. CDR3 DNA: TGTGCCAGCAGCAAAGCGCAGCTAGGCAATGAGCAGTTCTTC. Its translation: CASSKAQLGNEQFF.

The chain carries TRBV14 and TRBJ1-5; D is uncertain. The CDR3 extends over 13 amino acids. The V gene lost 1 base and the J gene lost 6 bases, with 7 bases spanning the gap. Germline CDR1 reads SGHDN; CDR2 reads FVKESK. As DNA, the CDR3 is TGTGCCAGCAGCCAAGGGGCCAGTCAGCCCCAGCATTTT. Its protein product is CASSQGASQPQHF.